The 4 T cell receptor beta chains reported below all come from one sample, sequenced in a study of blood T cells in healthy people across ages. A J-beta primer mix and a sample-barcoded 5' primer were used in a second PCR of about 7 to 12 cycles. One entry per CDR3 protein, called by TCRdb with MiXCR from the 5' RACE reads. This sample has about 640,000 distinct CDR3 sequences, with roughly 53% found just once. The material sequenced was blood. These TCRs come from a man between 60 and 75 years old in good health.

The sample holds one count of this clonotype. This chain connects TRBV7-2 to TRBJ2-4; D may correspond to TRBD1 or TRBD2 (5 bases each). Germline CDR1 reads SGHTA; CDR2 reads FQGNSA. V was cut by 0 bases and J by 4 bases, with 10 bases left in between. The CDR3 is made up of 15 amino acids. The CDR3 DNA sequence: TGTGCCAGCAGCTTAGCGGGGACGGGAAAAAACATTCAGTACTTC. Amino acids: CASSLAGTGKNIQYF. Looking up the rest from reference TRBV7-2 and TRBJ2-4 gives the full variable domain: GAGVSQSPSNKVTEKGKDVELRCDPISGHTALYWYRQSLGQGLEFLIYFQGNSAPDKSGLPSDRFSAERTGGSVSTLTIQRTQQEDSAVYLCASSLAGTGKNIQYFGAGTRLSVL.

The chain employs TRBV7-9 and TRBJ2-5; 9 bases are shared with TRBD1. Germline CDR1 is SEHNR and CDR2 is FQNEAQ (reference sequence). Losses at the gene ends were 3 bases for V and 7 bases for J; bases not matched to a gene: 6. The CDR3 has 14 residues. CDR3 protein: CASSFWDRAPTQYF. The CDR3 coding sequence is TGTGCCAGCAGCTTTTGGGACAGGGCGCCGACCCAGTACTTC.

This chain links TRBV5-1 with TRBJ2-7; 13 nucleotides match TRBD2. The DNA matches TRBJ2-5 better at its end, which makes the J call doubtful. The CDR3 contains 16 residues. Looked up from germline, CDR1 is SGHRS and CDR2 is YFSETQ. The CDR3 loop reads CASSLGGLAGEETQYF. CDR3 DNA: TGCGCCAGCAGCTTGGGCGGACTAGCGGGGGAAGAGACCCAGTACTTC.

The sample holds a few counts of this clonotype. The chain joins TRBV5-1 to TRBJ2-3; D is unclear. The CDR3 runs 15 residues. The V gene lost 0 bases and the J gene lost 0 bases, with 8 bases spanning the gap. Germline-derived CDR1 and CDR2 are SGHRS and YFSETQ. As DNA, the CDR3 is TGCGCCAGCAGCTTGGTGGCGGTTAGCACAGATACGCAGTATTTT. Translating gives CASSLVAVSTDTQYF.